Listed below are T cell receptor beta chains from one sample, sequenced in a study of blood T cell repertoires in COVID-19. TCRdb's copy holds only in-frame clones and misses some; the assay was immunoSEQ multiplex PCR. The table includes about 260,000 clones, approximately 90% detected once. The specimen was PBMCs or T cells enriched from blood (not recorded which). The receptors come from a woman aged 18 to 35 who had recovered from COVID-19. Both conserved end residues are part of each CDR3. Fields, in order: J gene, V gene, clone size, CDR3 protein. Where a row states a size, it is once, few, many or the class of an expanded clone; other rows omit it.

TRBJ1-6 | TRBV5-1 | NA | CASSISGTGGSPLHF
TRBJ1-4 | TRBV15 | NA | CATSGGGNRDEKLFF
TRBJ1-6 | TRBV27 | NA | CASRDDRGSPLHF
TRBJ1-2 | TRBV11-2 | NA | CASSSSRDSSYGYTF
TRBJ2-2 | TRBV2 | NA | CARTPPTGELFF
TRBJ2-5 | TRBV2 | NA | CASSELAFQYF
TRBJ2-3 | TRBV27 | NA | CASSLPGLTDTQYF
TRBJ1-3 | TRBV25-1 | NA | CASSRGTLTGNTIYF
TRBJ1-1 | TRBV5-5 | NA | CASSLPQIATEAFF
TRBJ1-2 | TRBV28 | NA | CASHTSGGGYTF
TRBJ2-7 | TRBV5-1 | NA | CASSLQGGQYEQYF
TRBJ1-4 | TRBV14 | NA | CASSRDRNEKLFF
TRBJ2-7 | TRBV27 | NA | CASSHQQGYEQYF
TRBJ2-2 | TRBV9 | NA | CASSGGLAGALTGELFF
TRBJ2-5 | TRBV3-1/TRBV3-2 | NA | CASSQGSGGGQQETQYF
TRBJ2-7 | TRBV4-1 | NA | CASSRETGGSYEQYF
TRBJ1-2 | TRBV3-1/TRBV3-2 | NA | CASSPGSLNPYGYTF
TRBJ1-2 | TRBV28 | NA | CASSFNRLRGYTF
TRBJ2-7 | TRBV28 | NA | CASSLPSYEQYF
TRBJ1-6 | TRBV5-8 | NA | CASSLYQGGSPLHF
TRBJ2-2 | TRBV3-1/TRBV3-2 | NA | CASSPRAGELFF
TRBJ2-2 | TRBV15 | NA | CATSRKSGTSNTGELFF
TRBJ2-7 | TRBV24-1 | NA | CATSERTSSLHEQYF
TRBJ2-3 | TRBV14 | NA | CASSQDRGGTDTQYF
TRBJ1-4 | TRBV9 | once | CASSEGGATNEKLFF
TRBJ2-1 | TRBV5-1 | NA | CASSLGRTGDNYNEQFF
TRBJ1-2 | TRBV9 | NA | CASSAQYGYTF
TRBJ1-2 | TRBV19 | once | CASSRGLINGYGYTF
TRBJ1-1 | TRBV29-1 | NA | CSVDLAGRNTEAFF
TRBJ1-3 | TRBV3-1/TRBV3-2 | few | CASSQEDRAHTIYF
TRBJ1-5 | TRBV28 | NA | CASSSSGGTVSNQPQHF
TRBJ1-1 | TRBV7-9 | NA | CASSARDRVNTEAFF